These T cell receptor beta chains were read from a single sample in a study of blood T cell repertoires in COVID-19. Some clones are missing from TCRdb's copy, which holds only in-frame ones; the method was immunoSEQ multiplex PCR. The sample lists about 280,000 clones, approximately 90% seen once, with 2% to 2.5% in the top ten. The specimen was peripheral blood. The receptor set was obtained from a woman between 45 and 65 years old who had recovered from COVID-19. CDR3s include the opening cysteine and the closing phenylalanine or tryptophan. D genes are given only for firm matches. Size tells how often a clone was seen (once, few, many) or the class of an expanded clone, and some rows leave it out.

TRBV18	.	.	TRBJ1-6	CASSPLPRQVVNSPLHF	TGTGCCAGCTCACCACTACCGCGACAGGTCGTTAATTCACCCCTCCACTTT
TRBV4-3	.	TRBD2	TRBJ2-1	CASSQDRLADPYGDEQFF	TGCGCCAGCAGCCAAGACAGGCTAGCGGACCCGTATGGGGATGAGCAGTTCTTC
TRBV9	.	.	TRBJ2-2	CASSPTPRTEAGELFF	TGTGCCAGCAGCCCAACACCGCGGACGGAGGCCGGGGAGCTGTTTTTT
TRBV7-2	.	.	TRBJ2-5	CASSFTSRETQYF	TGTGCCAGCAGCTTTACTTCCCGTGAGACCCAGTACTTC
TRBV3-1/TRBV3-2	.	.	TRBJ2-5	CASSLRGTGTQYF	TGTGCCAGCAGCCTGCGCGGGACGGGGACCCAGTACTTC
TRBV5-5	.	TRBD2	TRBJ2-7	CASSLGGLAGPSSYEQYF	TGTGCCAGCAGCTTGGGGGGACTAGCGGGCCCGAGCTCCTACGAGCAGTACTTC
TRBV7-2	.	.	TRBJ1-1	CASSLSGGPNTEAFF	TGTGCCAGCAGCTTATCGGGGGGACCGAACACTGAAGCTTTCTTT
TRBV27	.	TRBD2	TRBJ2-2	CASSPGLAGTYGELFF	TGTGCCAGCAGTCCGGGACTAGCGGGGACCTACGGGGAGCTGTTTTTT
TRBV2	.	.	TRBJ1-2	CASSYNREYGYTF	TGTGCCAGCAGTTATAACAGGGAGTATGGCTACACCTTC
TRBV19	.	.	TRBJ1-2	CASKAERAGQSSGYTF	TGTGCCAGTAAAGCAGAGAGGGCGGGCCAAAGTAGTGGCTACACCTTC
TRBV29-1	.	.	TRBJ1-1	CSGSRGHTEAFF	TGCAGCGGATCCAGGGGACACACTGAAGCTTTCTTT
TRBV25-1	.	TRBD1	TRBJ2-7	CASSAPGQHYEQYF	TGTGCCAGCAGTGCCCCGGGACAGCACTACGAGCAGTACTTC
TRBV9	.	.	TRBJ1-3	CASSVGAGAVSGNTIYF	TGTGCCAGCAGCGTAGGGGCAGGGGCAGTATCTGGAAACACCATATATTTT
TRBV19	once	TRBD2	TRBJ2-7	CASSNNGRAREQYF	TGTGCCAGTAGTAACAACGGGAGGGCACGGGAGCAGTACTTC
TRBV24-1	.	.	TRBJ1-5	CATTSSGGRRIANQPQHF	TGTGCCACCACCTCCTCTGGGGGCAGGCGGATAGCTAATCAGCCCCAGCATTTT
TRBV7-9	.	.	TRBJ2-1	CAAGNTWGSSYNEQFF	TGTGCCGCGGGAAATACCTGGGGGAGCTCCTACAATGAGCAGTTCTTC
TRBV7-3	.	.	TRBJ2-3	CASSLILVGTDTQYF	TGTGCCAGCAGCTTAATCCTAGTTGGCACAGATACGCAGTATTTT
TRBV7-2	.	TRBD2	TRBJ2-3	CASSLNRGRAPDTQYF	TGTGCCAGCAGCTTAAATCGCGGGAGGGCCCCAGATACGCAGTATTTT
TRBV7-8	.	.	TRBJ1-2	CASSLPGNYGYTF	TGTGCCAGCAGCTTACCAGGAAACTATGGCTACACCTTC
TRBV2	.	TRBD1	TRBJ1-1	CASRSRTGRTEAFF	TGTGCCAGCAGATCTAGGACAGGGCGAACTGAAGCTTTCTTT
TRBV7-2	.	.	TRBJ2-1	CASSLVSGQVQFF	TGTGCCAGCAGCTTAGTGAGCGGGCAGGTGCAGTTCTTC
TRBV28	.	TRBD1	TRBJ2-6	CASTSGTGFSGANVLTF	TGTGCCAGCACTTCGGGGACAGGGTTCTCTGGGGCCAACGTCCTGACTTTC
TRBV5-1	.	.	TRBJ1-3	CASSGGTSGNTIYF	TGCGCCAGCAGCGGGGGGACGTCTGGAAACACCATATATTTT
TRBV9	.	TRBD2	TRBJ2-1	CASSDAILAGGYNEQFF	TGTGCCAGCAGCGACGCAATTCTAGCGGGGGGCTACAATGAGCAGTTCTTC
TRBV4-2	.	.	TRBJ1-1	CASSHLFRQAALNTEAFF	TGTGCCAGCAGCCACCTATTCCGACAGGCCGCCTTGAACACTGAAGCTTTCTTT
TRBV5-1	.	.	TRBJ1-1	CASSLGLPNTEAFF	TGCGCCAGCAGCTTGGGACTCCCGAACACTGAAGCTTTCTTT
TRBV28	few	.	TRBJ2-7	CASSFTFSYEQYF	TGTGCCAGCAGTTTCACATTCTCCTACGAGCAGTACTTC
TRBV6-2/TRBV6-3	.	TRBD2	TRBJ2-1	CASSYSVLAGVGEQFF	TGTGCCAGCAGTTACTCGGTACTAGCGGGAGTCGGTGAGCAGTTCTTC
TRBV2	.	TRBD1	TRBJ1-1	CASLRDSLMNTEAFF	TGTGCCAGCCTTCGGGACAGCCTCATGAACACTGAAGCTTTCTTT
TRBV5-1	once	.	TRBJ1-5	CASSSVRSGFNQPQHF	TGCGCCAGCAGCTCAGTTAGGTCAGGGTTCAATCAGCCCCAGCATTTT
TRBV7-7	many	TRBD2	TRBJ2-1	CASSPHLGSGIDNEQFF	TGTGCTAGCAGCCCTCACCTCGGAAGCGGGATCGACAATGAGCAGTTCTTC
TRBV21-1	.	.	TRBJ1-1	CASSKRTGNTEAFF	TGTGCCAGCAGCAAACGGACAGGCAACACTGAAGCTTTCTTT
TRBV7-8	.	TRBD2	TRBJ2-3	CASSFGLAGGFSTDTQYF	TGTGCCAGCAGCTTTGGGCTAGCGGGGGGGTTTAGCACAGATACGCAGTATTTT
TRBV11-1	.	TRBD1	TRBJ1-1	CASSHGGTGSTEAFF	TGTGCCAGCAGCCACGGGGGGACAGGGAGCACTGAAGCTTTCTTT
TRBV13	.	TRBD2	TRBJ2-3	CASSEKRSGRAGVTDTQYF	TGTGCCAGCAGCGAGAAACGTAGCGGGAGGGCCGGGGTCACAGATACGCAGTATTTT
TRBV5-1	once	.	TRBJ2-3	CASRSDSSTDTQYF	TGCGCCAGCAGGTCAGATTCATCCACAGATACGCAGTATTTT
TRBV11-2	.	.	TRBJ1-1	CASSLMTGGERNTEAFF	TGTGCCAGCAGCTTAATGACCGGAGGGGAGAGAAACACTGAAGCTTTCTTT
TRBV9	.	.	TRBJ1-2	CASSAIPWGDGYTF	TGTGCCAGCAGCGCCATCCCCTGGGGCGATGGCTACACCTTC
TRBV6-1	.	TRBD1	TRBJ2-5	CASSDLGRGQETQYF	TGTGCCAGCAGTGACCTGGGCAGGGGGCAGGAGACCCAGTACTTC
TRBV19	once	.	TRBJ1-1	CASISPRQWYTEAFF	TGTGCCAGTATCTCCCCTCGACAGTGGTACACTGAAGCTTTCTTT
TRBV2	.	TRBD1	TRBJ2-3	CASSLINRGATQYF	TGTGCCAGCAGTTTAATTAACAGGGGGGCGACGCAGTATTTT
TRBV30	.	TRBD1	TRBJ1-2	CAWSVGGTGGYYGYTF	TGTGCCTGGAGTGTAGGGGGGACAGGGGGGTACTATGGCTACACCTTC
TRBV25-1	.	TRBD2	TRBJ2-7	CASSHSGTAYEQYF	TGTGCCAGCAGTCATAGCGGGACCGCCTACGAGCAGTACTTC
TRBV12-3/TRBV12-4	.	.	TRBJ1-2	CASSRDTYGYTF	TGTGCCAGCAGCCGGGACACCTATGGCTACACCTTC
TRBV9	few	.	TRBJ1-3	CASSVEADSGNTIYF	TGTGCCAGCAGCGTAGAGGCGGACTCTGGAAACACCATATATTTT
TRBV6-1	.	.	TRBJ1-2	CASSEGGGTGYTF	TGTGCCAGCAGTGAAGGGGGGGGGACCGGCTACACCTTC
TRBV9	.	.	TRBJ1-5	CASSDWSSNQPQHF	TGTGCCAGCAGCGACTGGTCCTCAAATCAGCCCCAGCATTTT
TRBV28	.	.	TRBJ1-2	CASRPRAGARYGYTF	TGTGCCAGCAGACCCCGGGCAGGGGCAAGGTATGGCTACACCTTC
TRBV5-4	.	.	TRBJ1-4	CASSPGPLNEKLFF	TGTGCCAGCAGCCCGGGTCCCCTTAATGAAAAACTGTTTTTT
TRBV7-9	.	.	TRBJ1-1	CASSPPGNLNTEAFF	TGTGCCAGCAGCCCCCCCGGGAATTTGAACACTGAAGCTTTCTTT
TRBV2	.	TRBD2	TRBJ2-3	CAGRSGTTDTQYF	TGTGCCGGACGTAGCGGGACCACAGATACGCAGTATTTT
TRBV7-2	.	.	TRBJ2-1	CASSLLGAANNEQFF	TGTGCCAGCAGCTTATTAGGGGCGGCTAACAATGAGCAGTTCTTC